These 8 T cell receptor beta chains were all obtained from the same sample, sequenced in a study of T cells in Graves' hyperthyroidism and ophthalmopathy. Amplified regions were TCR beta CDR3 sequences from RNA transcripts. The HTBI primer set drove a first-round RT-PCR of the TCR CDR3. TCRdb re-called the multiplex PCR reads through MiXCR, storing one row per CDR3 protein. The sample carries about 720,000 distinct CDR3 sequences, around 15% recorded once. What was sequenced was blood. These receptors all come from a young man with Graves' hyperthyroidism.

This clonotype was detected ten times or more. The gene calls are TRBV28 and TRBJ2-5, with TRBD1 matching 8 bases. Germline CDR1 is MDHEN and CDR2 is SYDVKM. This CDR3 comprises 13 residues. V shed 2 bases, J shed 4 bases, and the junction held 0 bases outside the gene matches. In nucleotides, the CDR3 is TGTGCCAGCAGTTTAACAGGGGGAGAGACCCAGTACTTC. Amino acid sequence: CASSLTGGETQYF.

The chain recombines TRBV28 with TRBJ2-1, with D perhaps assigned TRBD1 or TRBD2 (5 bases each). The CDR3 length is 11 residues. V lost 9 bases, J lost 9 bases, and 12 bases lay in between. Germline lookup yields CDR1 MDHEN and CDR2 SYDVKM. CDR3 in amino acids: CASGGTTEQFF. CDR3 DNA: TGTGCCAGTGGGGGTACCACTGAGCAGTTCTTC.

This chain uses TRBV18 with TRBJ2-5, with TRBD2 matching 8 bases. V gave up 3 bases and J gave up 5 bases; unmatched junction bases: 11. CDR1 is KGHSH and CDR2 is LQKENI in the germline V gene. The CDR3 runs to 16 residues. CDR3 residues: CASSPTGLGASETQYF. The CDR3 nucleotides read TGTGCCAGCTCACCGACGGGACTAGGGGCTAGTGAGACCCAGTACTTC.

The chain combines TRBV30 with TRBJ1-4, with no clear D. The CDR3 runs 14 residues. V was cut by 1 base and J by 3 bases, with 9 bases left in between. Germline CDR1 GTSNPN, CDR2 SVGIG (reference sequence). CDR3 bases: TGTGCCTGGAGTGGGGTGCCCTCTAATGAAAAACTGTTTTTT. The encoded protein is CAWSGVPSNEKLFF.

This chain connects TRBV5-1 to TRBJ1-2; no firm D call. The germline CDR1 and CDR2 sequences are SGHRS and YFSETQ. This CDR3 is 14 amino acids long. V lost 7 bases and J lost 4, with 17 bases in between. CDR3 DNA sequence: TGCGCCAGCTATCGTGGAGACGGCTTCTATGGCTACACCTTC. It specifies CASYRGDGFYGYTF.

This clonotype has a count of ten or more. CDR3 protein: CASSSERREGTEAFF. CDR3 DNA sequence: TGTGCCAGCAGTTCAGAGCGCAGGGAGGGCACTGAAGCTTTCTTT. The chain recombines TRBV28 with TRBJ1-1, with D maybe TRBD1 (5 bases). Trimming left V 4 bases short and J 4 bases short, with 16 bases between. Germline CDR1 is MDHEN and CDR2 is SYDVKM. The CDR3 totals 15 residues.

This chain uses TRBV19 with TRBJ2-5; TRBD2 matches 12 bases. CDR1 and CDR2 from the germline V gene are LNHDA and SQIVND (reference sequence). Trimming cost V 8 bases and J 1 base; bases outside gene matches: 5. The CDR3 extends over 15 amino acids. This CDR3 is CASARTSGTQETQYF. CDR3 nucleotide sequence: TGTGCCAGTGCTCGGACTAGCGGGACCCAAGAGACCCAGTACTTC.

The CDR3 loop reads CASSLGREPTQYF. The CDR3 DNA is TGTGCCAGCAGCCTGGGGAGGGAACCGACCCAGTACTTC. V gene TRBV11-3 combines with J gene TRBJ2-5; TRBD2 aligns across 7 bases. The CDR3 is made up of 13 amino acids. With 5 bases clipped from V and 7 bases from J, the junction kept 7 bases outside the gene matches. CDR1 is SGHNT, CDR2 YENEEA, per germline.